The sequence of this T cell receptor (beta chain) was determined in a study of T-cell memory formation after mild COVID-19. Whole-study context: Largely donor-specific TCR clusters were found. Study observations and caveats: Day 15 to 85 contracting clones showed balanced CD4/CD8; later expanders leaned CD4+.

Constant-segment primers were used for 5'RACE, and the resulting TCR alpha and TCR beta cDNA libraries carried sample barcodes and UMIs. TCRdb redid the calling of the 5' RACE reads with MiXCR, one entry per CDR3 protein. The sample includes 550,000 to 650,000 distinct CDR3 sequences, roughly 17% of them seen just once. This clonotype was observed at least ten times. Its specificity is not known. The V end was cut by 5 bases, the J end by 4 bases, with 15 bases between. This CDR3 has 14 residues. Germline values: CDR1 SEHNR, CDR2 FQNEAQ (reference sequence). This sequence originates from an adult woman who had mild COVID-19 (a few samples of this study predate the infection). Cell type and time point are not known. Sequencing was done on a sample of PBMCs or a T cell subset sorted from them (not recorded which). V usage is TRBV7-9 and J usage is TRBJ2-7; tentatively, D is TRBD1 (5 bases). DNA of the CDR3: TGTGCCAGCAGCAACGGTGTTGCAGGGTACGAGCAGTACTTC. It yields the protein CASSNGVAGYEQYF.